This note documents a single T cell receptor (beta chain) sequence. Per the study methods: Estimated nucleated cell counts came from reference gene primer amplification. The method was immunoSEQ multiplex PCR; TCRdb's version includes in-frame clones alone and lacks a portion of them. The V and J calls and clone size are taken from that table; D and trimming were inferred from the DNA. The sample has roughly 18,000 clones, 77% seen once. The data are from a study of blood T cell repertoires in COVID-19. About the research overall: The analysed material was cDNA or gDNA that came from T cells, B-cell-depleted T cells, or PBMCs.

Germline V lookup: CDR1 MDHEN, CDR2 SYDVKM. Trimming cost V 1 base and J 9 bases, with 15 bases left between them. The CDR3 covers 14 residues. The sample consisted of peripheral blood. The chain carries TRBV28 and TRBJ1-2; tentative D call: TRBD1 (5 bases). This TCR was recovered from a man between 65 and 85 years old with COVID-19, enrolled during active disease. The CDR3 nucleotides are TGTGCCAGCAGTTTATCTGACAGAGGTACAAGCTACACCTTC. This gives the protein CASSLSDRGTSYTF.